The TCR beta chain under discussion was sequenced for a study of T cell responses to AZD1222 COVID-19 vaccine. Study-level points and caveats: Reportedly, close to half of spike-specific TCRs are directed against unmutated variant regions. Sampling that yielded the repertoires occurred only after the peak T cell response. Only five or six AZD1222 recipients were seropositive at baseline. Possibly, clonal diversity was underestimated; donors were largely white British and included more females.

Sequenced by immunoSEQ multiplex PCR; TCRdb stores in-frame clones only, minus some. Of approximately 110,000 clones listed, 89% are singletons. In the case of this clone: Its antigen remains unidentified.

V was trimmed by 5 bases and J by 9 bases, leaving 17 bases between them. There are 14 residues in the CDR3. Germline assignment: CDR1 SGHTA and CDR2 FQGNSA. The origin of this receptor is an adult in good health. V usage is TRBV7-2 and J usage is TRBJ2-4; the D call may be TRBD1 or TRBD2 (5 bases each). The specimen comprised peripheral blood, sampled on day 0 of AZD1222 vaccination. The CDR3 DNA sequence: TGTGCCAGCAGCGCCCGGGGCGGTGGGAGCATTCAGTACTTC. Protein: CASSARGGGSIQYF.